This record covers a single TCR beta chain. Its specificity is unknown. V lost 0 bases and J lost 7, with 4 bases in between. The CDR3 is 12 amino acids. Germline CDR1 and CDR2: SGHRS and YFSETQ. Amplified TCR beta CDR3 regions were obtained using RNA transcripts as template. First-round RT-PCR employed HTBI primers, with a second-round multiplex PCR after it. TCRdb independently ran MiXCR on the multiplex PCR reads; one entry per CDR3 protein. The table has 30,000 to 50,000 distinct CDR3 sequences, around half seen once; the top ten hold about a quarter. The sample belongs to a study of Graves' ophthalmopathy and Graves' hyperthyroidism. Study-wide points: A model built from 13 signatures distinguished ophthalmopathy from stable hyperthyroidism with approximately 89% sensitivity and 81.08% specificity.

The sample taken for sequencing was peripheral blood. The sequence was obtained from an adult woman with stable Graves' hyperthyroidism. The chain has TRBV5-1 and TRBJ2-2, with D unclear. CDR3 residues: CASSLEHGELFF. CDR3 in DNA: TGCGCCAGCAGCTTGGAACACGGGGAGCTGTTTTTT.